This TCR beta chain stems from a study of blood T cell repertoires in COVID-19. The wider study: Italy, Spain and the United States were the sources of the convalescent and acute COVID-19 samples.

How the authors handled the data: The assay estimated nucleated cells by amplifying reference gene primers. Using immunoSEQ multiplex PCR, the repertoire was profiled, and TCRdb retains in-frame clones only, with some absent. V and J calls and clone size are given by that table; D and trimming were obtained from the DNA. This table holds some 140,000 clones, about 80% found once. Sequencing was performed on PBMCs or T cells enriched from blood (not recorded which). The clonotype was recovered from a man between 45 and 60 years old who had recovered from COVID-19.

The CDR3 sequence is CASSGQGSYEQYF. CDR3 DNA: TGTGCCAGCAGCGGACAGGGTTCCTACGAGCAGTACTTC. The chain has TRBV7-2 and TRBJ2-7; 8 nucleotides agree with TRBD1. Germline CDR1 is SGHTA and CDR2 is FQGNSA. With 5 bases clipped from V and 1 base from J, the junction kept 1 base outside the gene matches. CDR3 length equals 13 residues.